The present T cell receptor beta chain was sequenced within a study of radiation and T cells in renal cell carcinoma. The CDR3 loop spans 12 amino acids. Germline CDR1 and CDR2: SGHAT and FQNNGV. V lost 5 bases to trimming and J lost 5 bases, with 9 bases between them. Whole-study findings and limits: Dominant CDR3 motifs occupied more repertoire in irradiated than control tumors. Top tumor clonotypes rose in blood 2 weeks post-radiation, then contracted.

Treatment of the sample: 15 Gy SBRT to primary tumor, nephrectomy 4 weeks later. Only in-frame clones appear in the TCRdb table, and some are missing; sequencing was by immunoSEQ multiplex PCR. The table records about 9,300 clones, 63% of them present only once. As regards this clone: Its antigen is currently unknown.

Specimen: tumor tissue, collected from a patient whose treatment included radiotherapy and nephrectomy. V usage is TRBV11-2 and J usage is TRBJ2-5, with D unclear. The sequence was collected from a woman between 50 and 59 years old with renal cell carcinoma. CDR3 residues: CASSPGLETQYF. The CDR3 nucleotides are TGTGCCAGCAGCCCCGGCTTGGAGACCCAGTACTTC.